This TCR beta chain was captured in a study of cytomegalovirus exposure and HLA in healthy donors. Study outcomes and limitations: The authors later linked a missense DCLRE1C variant to TCR beta V- and J-gene trimming. There were some public TCRs occurring in many donors, but most TCR sequences were rare. Analyses of presence and absence presupposed an approximately uniform sequencing depth across donors.

Sampled while nominally healthy, donors likely had unrecorded immune exposures. The V and J ends lost 0 bases and 7 bases, in that order; junction bases with no gene match: 11. The CDR3 consists of 18 residues. Germline CDR1 and CDR2: MGHRA and YSYEKL. Comment on this clone: Its antigen remains unidentified.

A multiplex PCR was run with 60 Vbeta primers and 13 Jbeta primers. Data came from immunoSEQ multiplex PCR; TCRdb stores just in-frame clones and leaves some out. The data hold 150,000 to 200,000 clones, with about 80% observed a single time. The source material was PBMCs. The gene calls are TRBV4-1 and TRBJ2-2; 10 bases are shared with TRBD2. This clonotype was obtained from a woman aged 18-30 years in good health and CMV-seropositive. CDR3 in amino acids: CASSQDLGSGGAVGELFF. CDR3 coding DNA: TGCGCCAGCAGCCAAGATCTAGGCAGCGGGGGGGCCGTCGGGGAGCTGTTTTTT.